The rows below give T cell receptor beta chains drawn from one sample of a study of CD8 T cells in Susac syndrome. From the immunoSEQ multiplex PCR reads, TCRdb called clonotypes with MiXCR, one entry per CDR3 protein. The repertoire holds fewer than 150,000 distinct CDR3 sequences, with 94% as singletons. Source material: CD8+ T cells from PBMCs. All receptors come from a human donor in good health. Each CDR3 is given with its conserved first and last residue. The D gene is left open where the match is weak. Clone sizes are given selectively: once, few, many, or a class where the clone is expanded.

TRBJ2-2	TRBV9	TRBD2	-	CASSVGTSGLLGGELFF	TGTGCCAGCAGCGTAGGAACTAGCGGCCTCCTGGGCGGGGAGCTGTTTTTT
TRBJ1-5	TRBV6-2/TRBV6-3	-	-	CASSYYREVKPQHF	TGTGCCAGCAGTTATTACAGGGAGGTGAAGCCCCAGCATTTT
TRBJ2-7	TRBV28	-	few	CASSLGRPYEQYF	TGTGCCAGCAGTTTGGGCCGGCCGTACGAGCAGTACTTC
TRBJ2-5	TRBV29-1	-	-	CSWRGETQYF	TGCAGTTGGCGGGGAGAGACCCAGTACTTC
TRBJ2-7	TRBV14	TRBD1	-	CASSKPGQGYEQYF	TGTGCCAGCAGCAAGCCTGGACAGGGCTACGAGCAGTACTTC
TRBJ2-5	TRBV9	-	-	CASSVGSGLQETQYF	TGTGCCAGCAGCGTAGGGAGCGGACTCCAAGAGACCCAGTACTTC
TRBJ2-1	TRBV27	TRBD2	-	CASSFSGSLDEQFF	TGTGCCAGCAGTTTTAGCGGGAGTCTAGATGAGCAGTTCTTC
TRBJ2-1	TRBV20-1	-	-	CSAPLYNEQFF	TGCAGTGCGCCCCTCTACAATGAGCAGTTCTTC
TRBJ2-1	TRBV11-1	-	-	CASSFAGLNEQFF	TGTGCCAGCAGCTTTGCAGGGTTGAATGAGCAGTTCTTC
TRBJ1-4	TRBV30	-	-	CAWSVPPNEKLFF	TGTGCCTGGAGTGTACCCCCGAATGAAAAACTGTTTTTT
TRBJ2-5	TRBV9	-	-	CASSGAGQETQYF	TGTGCCAGCAGCGGGGCTGGCCAAGAGACCCAGTACTTC
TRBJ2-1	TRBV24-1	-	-	CATSKGTEQFF	TGTGCCACCAGTAAGGGGACTGAGCAGTTCTTC
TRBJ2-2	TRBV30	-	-	CALDTGELFF	TGTGCCCTAGACACCGGGGAGCTGTTTTTT
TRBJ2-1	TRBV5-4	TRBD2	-	CASSLAVTSGSYEQFF	TGTGCCAGCAGCTTGGCGGTGACTAGCGGGAGCTATGAGCAGTTCTTC
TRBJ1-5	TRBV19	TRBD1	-	CASTTGDREPHQPQHF	TGTGCCAGTACCACCGGGGACAGGGAGCCTCATCAGCCCCAGCATTTT
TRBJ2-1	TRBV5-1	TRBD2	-	CASSTGLVASYNEQFF	TGCGCCAGCAGCACGGGACTAGTAGCTTCCTACAATGAGCAGTTCTTC
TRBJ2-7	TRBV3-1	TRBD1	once	CASSRGDRNYEQYF	TGTGCCAGCAGCCGGGGGGACAGGAACTACGAGCAGTACTTC
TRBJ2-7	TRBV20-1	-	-	CSARDQGRGLSYEQYF	TGCAGTGCTAGAGATCAGGGGAGGGGACTCTCCTACGAGCAGTACTTC
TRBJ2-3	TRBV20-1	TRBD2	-	CSARQLTSGYADTQYF	TGCAGTGCTAGACAACTGACTAGCGGGTATGCAGATACGCAGTATTTT
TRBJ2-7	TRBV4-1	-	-	CASSLTGTGGDYEQYF	TGCGCCAGCAGCCTCACCGGGACCGGCGGGGACTACGAGCAGTACTTC
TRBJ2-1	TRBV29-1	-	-	CSVEDPHRVLYYNEQFF	TGCAGCGTTGAAGATCCACACCGGGTCCTTTACTACAATGAGCAGTTCTTC
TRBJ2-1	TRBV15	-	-	CATRGGENNEQFF	TGTGCCACCAGGGGCGGGGAAAACAATGAGCAGTTCTTC
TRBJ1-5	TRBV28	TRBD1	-	CASEDRDGNNQPQHF	TGTGCCTCGGAGGACAGGGATGGGAACAATCAGCCCCAGCATTTT
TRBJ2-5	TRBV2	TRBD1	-	CASTSTGHETQYF	TGTGCCAGCACCTCGACAGGGCACGAGACCCAGTACTTC
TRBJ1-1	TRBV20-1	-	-	CSARATGNTEAFF	TGCAGTGCTAGGGCAACAGGGAACACTGAAGCTTTCTTT
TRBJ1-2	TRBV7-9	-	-	CASNRLGEENYGYTF	TGTGCCAGCAACCGATTAGGGGAGGAGAACTATGGCTACACCTTC
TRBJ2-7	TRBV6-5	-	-	CASSYSKLKGRELYEQYF	TGTGCCAGCAGTTACTCGAAATTGAAGGGTAGGGAACTCTACGAGCAGTACTTC
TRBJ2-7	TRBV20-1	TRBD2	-	CSAKTAGDFNEQYF	TGCAGTGCCAAAACAGCGGGAGACTTCAACGAGCAGTACTTC
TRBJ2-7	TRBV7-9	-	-	CASSFPDTYYEQYF	TGTGCCAGCAGCTTTCCTGACACCTACTACGAGCAGTACTTC
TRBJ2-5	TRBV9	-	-	CASSTLGETQYF	TGTGCCAGCAGCACGCTTGGAGAGACCCAGTACTTC
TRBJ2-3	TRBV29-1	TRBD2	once	CSVEQGGRGTDTQYF	TGCAGCGTTGAACAGGGCGGGAGAGGCACAGATACGCAGTATTTT
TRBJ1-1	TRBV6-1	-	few	CASTGRETPVNTEAFF	TGTGCCAGCACCGGTCGGGAAACTCCGGTGAACACTGAAGCTTTCTTT
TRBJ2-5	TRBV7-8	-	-	CASIRDFQETQYF	TGTGCCAGCATCCGGGACTTTCAAGAGACCCAGTACTTC
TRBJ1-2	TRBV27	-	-	CASSPLRQAIYGYTF	TGTGCCAGCAGCCCCCTCAGACAAGCTATCTATGGCTACACCTTC
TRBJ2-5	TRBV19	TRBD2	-	CASRDSGQETQYF	TGTGCCAGTAGAGATAGCGGGCAAGAGACCCAGTACTTC
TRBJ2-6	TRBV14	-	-	CASSIHPPFWGASGANVLTF	TGTGCCAGCAGCATACACCCCCCCTTCTGGGGCGCCTCTGGGGCCAACGTCCTGACTTTC
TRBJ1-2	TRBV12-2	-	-	CASRPGEGYTF	TGTGCAAGTCGCCCCGGCGAGGGCTACACCTTC
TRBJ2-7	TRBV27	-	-	CASSPTATGTHYEQYF	TGTGCCAGCAGCCCTACCGCGACAGGAACACACTACGAGCAGTACTTC
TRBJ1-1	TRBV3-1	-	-	CASSPSLAGEAFF	TGTGCCAGCAGCCCGAGTCTCGCGGGTGAAGCTTTCTTT
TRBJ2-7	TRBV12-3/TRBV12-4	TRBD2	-	CASSLPGLAGYREQYF	TGTGCCAGCAGTTTACCGGGACTAGCGGGATACCGCGAGCAGTACTTC
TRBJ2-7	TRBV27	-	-	CASRDWYYEQYF	TGTGCCAGCCGAGACTGGTACTACGAGCAGTACTTC
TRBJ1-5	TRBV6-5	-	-	CASSYETGTYSNQPQHF	TGTGCCAGCAGTTACGAAACAGGGACTTATAGCAATCAGCCCCAGCATTTT
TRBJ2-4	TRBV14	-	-	CASSQGTFLAKNIQYF	TGTGCCAGCAGCCAAGGGACGTTTTTAGCCAAAAACATTCAGTACTTC
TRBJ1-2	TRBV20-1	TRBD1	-	CSASSGTGDLYGYTF	TGCAGTGCTAGTTCCGGGACAGGGGACCTCTATGGCTACACCTTC
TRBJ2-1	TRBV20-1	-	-	CSARNEQFF	TGCAGTGCTAGGAATGAGCAGTTCTTC
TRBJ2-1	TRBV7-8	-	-	CASSLAQQSDEQFF	TGTGCCAGCAGCTTAGCGCAACAGTCCGATGAGCAGTTCTTC
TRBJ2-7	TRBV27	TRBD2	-	CASSPLREGQYEQYF	TGTGCCAGCAGTCCCCTACGGGAGGGCCAGTACGAGCAGTACTTC
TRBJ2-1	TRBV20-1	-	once	CSARVQWESSYNEQFF	TGCAGTGCTAGAGTACAGTGGGAGAGCTCCTACAATGAGCAGTTCTTC
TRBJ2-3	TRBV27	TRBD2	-	CASSPGLAGTDTQYF	TGTGCCAGCAGTCCGGGACTAGCAGGCACAGATACGCAGTATTTT
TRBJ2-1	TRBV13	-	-	CASSLPGPSSYNEQFF	TGTGCCAGCAGCTTGCCAGGACCCAGCTCCTACAATGAGCAGTTCTTC
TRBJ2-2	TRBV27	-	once	CASCPPLTGELFF	TGTGCCAGTTGCCCTCCCCTCACCGGGGAGCTGTTTTTT
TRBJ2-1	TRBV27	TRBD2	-	CASSFVSGIVNEQFF	TGTGCCAGCAGTTTCGTTAGCGGGATAGTCAATGAGCAGTTCTTC
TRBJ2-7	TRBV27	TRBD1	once	CATSTGERYEQYF	TGTGCCACCTCAACAGGGGAGCGGTACGAGCAGTACTTC
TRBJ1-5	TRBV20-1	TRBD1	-	CSARLGGSQPQHF	TGCAGTGCTAGGTTAGGGGGCAGTCAGCCCCAGCATTTT
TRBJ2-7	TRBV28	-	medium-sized	CASSPGPLYEQYF	TGTGCCAGCAGTCCGGGACCTCTCTACGAGCAGTACTTC
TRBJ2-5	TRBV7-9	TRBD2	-	CASSLGPAGAQETQYF	TGTGCCAGCAGCTTAGGCCCAGCGGGGGCGCAAGAGACCCAGTACTTC
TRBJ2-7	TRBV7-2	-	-	CASSLARDRPYEQYF	TGTGCCAGCAGCTTAGCGCGGGACAGACCCTACGAGCAGTACTTC
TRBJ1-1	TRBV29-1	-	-	CSVEAAVPGTEAFF	TGCAGCGTTGAAGCCGCCGTTCCGGGCACTGAAGCTTTCTTT
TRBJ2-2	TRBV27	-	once	CASRLSPGTGELFF	TGTGCCAGCAGGCTTTCGCCGGGCACCGGGGAGCTGTTTTTT
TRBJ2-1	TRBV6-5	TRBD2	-	CASRRLAGYYNEQFF	TGTGCCAGCAGGCGTCTAGCGGGATATTACAATGAGCAGTTCTTC